Sequencing of this T cell receptor beta chain was carried out in a study of shared clonotypes between healthy human individuals. Findings and caveats of the study: When naive CD4 clonotypes were compared across a few donors, about 5% were shared.

Method: immunoSEQ multiplex PCR; TCRdb's copy keeps in-frame clones and lacks some. This sample has approximately 2.3 million clones, with approximately 95% found just once. Concerning this clone itself: Antigen specificity is unknown.

Deletions cut 3 bases from V and 1 base from J, with 21 bases between. Germline loops: CDR1 MGHRA, CDR2 YSYEKL. This CDR3 comprises 18 residues. The healthy adult donors were HIV-negative and reported no recent acute infections or vaccinations. Donors comprised only Caucasian adults living in Nashville, Tennessee. A CD45RA-negative memory subset and a CD45RA+ naive subset were separated from the CD4+ cells. This TCR was recovered from a man younger than 35 in good health. Some clones in this sample may be carry-over from other donors' samples. The J gene is TRBJ1-1, the V gene TRBV4-1; D is possibly TRBD1 (6 bases). The sequenced sample was naive CD4+ T cells from PBMCs. Specified subset: CD45RA+ positively selected. CDR3 in amino acids: CASSHLGAGALANTEAFF. As DNA, the CDR3 is TGCGCCAGCAGCCACCTCGGAGCGGGGGCCTTAGCGAACACTGAAGCTTTCTTT.